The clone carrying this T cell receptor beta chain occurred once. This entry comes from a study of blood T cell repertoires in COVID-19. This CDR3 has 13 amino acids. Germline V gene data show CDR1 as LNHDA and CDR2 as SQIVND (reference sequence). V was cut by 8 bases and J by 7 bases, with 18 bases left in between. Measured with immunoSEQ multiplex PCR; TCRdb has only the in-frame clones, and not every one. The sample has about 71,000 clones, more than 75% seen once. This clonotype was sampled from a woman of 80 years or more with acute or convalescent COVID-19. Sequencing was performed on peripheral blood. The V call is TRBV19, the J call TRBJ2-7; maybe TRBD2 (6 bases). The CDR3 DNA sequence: TGTGCCAGTGGCCTAGCGCTTTCCCTGGAGCAGTACTTC. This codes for CASGLALSLEQYF.